This T cell receptor (beta chain) came from a study of neoadjuvant anti-PD-1 for oral cavity cancer. V was trimmed by 3 bases and J by 4 bases, leaving 15 bases between them. Germline loops: CDR1 LNHDA, CDR2 SQIVND (reference sequence). The CDR3 has 15 residues. Libraries were prepared by immunoSEQ multiplex PCR; TCRdb keeps only in-frame clonotypes and omits some of them. Counted here are 12,000 or so clones, 55% to 70% occurring once; the ten biggest clones make up approximately 7%. This TCR was recovered from a person between 35 and 79 years old with oral cavity squamous cell carcinoma. The donor label of this sample is uncertain. This specimen consisted of tumor tissue, obtained before nivolumab (anti-PD-1) treatment. The chain is built from TRBV19 and TRBJ1-2, with a weak D call TRBD1 (5 bases). CDR3 DNA: TGTGCCAGTAGTATCTACGGGGCAGACGGCTATGGCTACACCTTC. As protein: CASSIYGADGYGYTF.